A selection of T cell receptor beta chains follows, all from one sample in a study of neurological immune-mediated disorders. TCRdb analysed the 5' RACE reads with MiXCR anew, one entry per CDR3 protein. The sample shows some 87,000 distinct CDR3 sequences, about 5% of them seen only once. The sample consisted of PBMCs. The source of these receptors is a woman aged 55-70 years with multiple sclerosis. Both conserved end residues are part of each CDR3. Fields, in order: D gene, V gene, J gene, CDR3 length, clone size, CDR3 protein, CDR3 DNA. The D gene is left open where the match is weak. Size tells how often a clone was seen (once, few, many) or the class of an expanded clone, and some rows leave it out.

TRBD1	TRBV20-1	TRBJ2-7	14	many	CSARTTGSVYEQYF	TGCAGTGCTAGAACGACAGGGTCCGTCTACGAGCAGTACTTC
TRBD1	TRBV20-1	TRBJ1-5	13	many	CSAGTGGNQPQHF	TGCAGTGCTGGGACAGGGGGCAATCAGCCCCAGCATTTT
TRBD1	TRBV7-8	TRBJ1-2	13	many	CASSFKQGDGYTF	TGTGCCAGCAGCTTCAAACAGGGGGATGGCTACACCTTC
TRBD2	TRBV3-1	TRBJ2-1	15	many	CASSYPGLGVNEQFF	TGTGCCAGCAGCTACCCGGGACTAGGAGTCAATGAGCAGTTCTTC
NA	TRBV7-6	TRBJ2-1	15	many	CASSLVSGSRNEQFF	TGTGCCAGCAGCTTAGTGTCCGGGTCCAGGAATGAGCAGTTCTTC
NA	TRBV20-1	TRBJ2-3	13	many	CSARDRRTDTQYF	TGCAGTGCTAGAGATCGACGAACAGATACGCAGTATTTT
NA	TRBV29-1	TRBJ1-1	13	many	CSVYKGGNTEAFF	TGCAGCGTCTATAAAGGGGGTAACACTGAAGCTTTCTTT
TRBD1	TRBV20-1	TRBJ2-7	12	NA	CSARGQGGEQYF	TGCAGTGCTAGGGGACAGGGGGGCGAGCAGTACTTC
NA	TRBV11-1	TRBJ2-7	14	few	CASSLDGAGGEQYF	TGTGCCAGCAGCTTAGATGGCGCCGGGGGCGAGCAGTACTTC
NA	TRBV6-6	TRBJ1-1	16	many	CASSYSEARGAGEAFF	TGTGCCAGCAGTTACTCAGAGGCTAGAGGGGCGGGTGAAGCTTTCTTT
TRBD2	TRBV12-3/TRBV12-4	TRBJ2-1	15	many	CASSFGRGVYNEQFF	TGTGCCAGCAGTTTTGGGCGGGGGGTCTACAATGAGCAGTTCTTC
TRBD1	TRBV7-2	TRBJ1-5	16	many	CASSSNRGPSNQPQHF	TGTGCCAGCAGCTCCAACAGGGGTCCTAGCAATCAGCCCCAGCATTTT
NA	TRBV5-4	TRBJ1-2	13	many	CASSLGELYGYTF	TGTGCCAGCAGCTTAGGGGAACTCTATGGCTACACCTTC
NA	TRBV5-1	TRBJ1-1	14	many	CASSLGPSSAEAFF	TGCGCCAGCAGCTTGGGACCGTCCTCGGCTGAAGCTTTCTTT
TRBD2	TRBV10-1	TRBJ2-5	13	few	CASSGTIQETQYF	TGCGCCAGCAGCGGGACTATCCAAGAGACCCAGTACTTC
NA	TRBV12-3/TRBV12-4	TRBJ2-2	13	many	CASRTVYTGELFF	TGTGCCAGCAGAACAGTATACACCGGGGAGCTGTTTTTT
TRBD2	TRBV29-1	TRBJ2-5	13	many	CSVDPGGRETQYF	TGCAGCGTTGACCCCGGGGGGAGAGAGACCCAGTACTTC
TRBD1	TRBV15	TRBJ1-4	14	many	CATSRDRGHEKLFF	TGTGCCACCAGCAGAGACAGGGGGCATGAAAAACTGTTTTTT
NA	TRBV18	TRBJ1-1	13	few	CASSPGQVTEAFF	TGTGCCAGCTCACCAGGGCAAGTCACTGAAGCTTTCTTT
TRBD1	TRBV27	TRBJ1-1	15	NA	CASSPGTGRVTEAFF	TGTGCCAGCAGTCCCGGGACAGGGAGAGTCACTGAAGCTTTCTTT
NA	TRBV20-1	TRBJ1-6	13	many	CSAKPEVHSPLHF	TGCAGTGCCAAGCCCGAAGTGCATTCACCCCTCCACTTT
TRBD2	TRBV7-2	TRBJ2-2	16	many	CASSSFLAGGPGELFF	TGTGCCAGCAGCTCCTTCCTGGCGGGGGGGCCCGGGGAGCTGTTTTTT
TRBD1	TRBV5-1	TRBJ1-1	15	many	CASSRGQGTNTEAFF	TGCGCCAGCAGCCGCGGACAGGGGACGAACACTGAAGCTTTCTTT
NA	TRBV5-1	TRBJ1-2	15	many	CASSLGAGANYGYTF	TGCGCCAGCAGCTTGGGGGCAGGGGCAAACTATGGCTACACCTTC
TRBD1	TRBV6-6	TRBJ2-7	14	many	CASSPDRGIIEQYF	TGTGCCAGCAGCCCCGACAGGGGGATAATCGAGCAGTACTTC
NA	TRBV28	TRBJ1-1	15	many	CASSSPRRANTEAFF	TGTGCCAGCAGTTCCCCTCGACGGGCGAACACTGAAGCTTTCTTT
NA	TRBV5-1	TRBJ2-7	15	many	CASSWPRGTDYEQYF	TGCGCCAGCAGTTGGCCTCGAGGGACGGACTACGAGCAGTACTTC
NA	TRBV20-1	TRBJ1-3	13	many	CSASRNSGNTIYF	TGCAGTGCTAGCAGAAACTCTGGAAACACCATATATTTT
TRBD2	TRBV12-3/TRBV12-4	TRBJ2-1	14	many	CASSPGLASNEQFF	TGTGCCAGCAGTCCGGGACTAGCATCCAATGAGCAGTTCTTC
TRBD1	TRBV10-3	TRBJ2-7	14	many	CAIRGTGGKYEQYF	TGTGCCATCAGGGGGACAGGGGGAAAGTACGAGCAGTACTTC
TRBD2	TRBV10-3	TRBJ2-1	15	many	CATRTSGGLGNEQFF	TGTGCCACCCGGACTAGCGGGGGGCTAGGGAATGAGCAGTTCTTC
NA	TRBV20-1	TRBJ1-6	13	many	CSARATDNSPLHF	TGCAGTGCTAGAGCGACAGATAATTCACCCCTCCACTTT
TRBD1	TRBV20-1	TRBJ2-7	15	many	CSAREGQGSSYEQYF	TGCAGTGCTAGAGAAGGACAGGGGTCCTCCTACGAGCAGTACTTC
TRBD2	TRBV5-1	TRBJ2-1	15	many	CASSLGLAGGYEQFF	TGCGCCAGCAGCCTCGGACTAGCGGGGGGGTATGAGCAGTTCTTC
TRBD2	TRBV5-1	TRBJ2-1	16	many	CASSLSAGAIYNEQFF	TGCGCCAGCAGCTTATCAGCGGGGGCGATCTACAATGAGCAGTTCTTC
TRBD1	TRBV7-2	TRBJ2-1	15	many	CASSSTRDRVGEQFF	TGTGCCAGCAGCTCCACCCGGGACAGGGTAGGGGAGCAGTTCTTC
TRBD1	TRBV7-2	TRBJ2-1	13	many	CASRHRGHNEQFF	TGTGCCAGCAGACACAGGGGCCACAATGAGCAGTTCTTC
NA	TRBV11-2	TRBJ1-2	13	few	CASSPPPFGGYTF	TGTGCCAGCAGCCCGCCCCCCTTTGGGGGCTACACCTTC
NA	TRBV10-3	TRBJ2-2	17	many	CAISEPRSGGPAGELFF	TGTGCCATCAGTGAGCCCCGTAGTGGGGGGCCGGCCGGGGAGCTGTTTTTT
NA	TRBV20-1	TRBJ1-3	13	many	CSASVAAGNTIYF	TGCAGTGCTAGCGTAGCGGCTGGAAACACCATATATTTT
NA	TRBV12-3/TRBV12-4	TRBJ1-5	15	many	CASSLGGSIVVPQHF	TGTGCCAGCAGTTTAGGCGGATCCATTGTTGTACCCCAGCATTTT
NA	TRBV12-3/TRBV12-4	TRBJ2-6	16	NA	CASSLASSSGANVLTF	TGTGCCAGCAGTTTGGCCTCGAGCTCTGGGGCCAACGTCCTGACTTTC
NA	TRBV5-1	TRBJ1-5	15	many	CASSREAGENQPQHF	TGCGCCAGCAGTAGGGAGGCAGGAGAGAATCAGCCCCAGCATTTT
NA	TRBV5-1	TRBJ2-1	11	many	CASSAHNEQFF	TGCGCCAGCAGCGCACACAATGAGCAGTTCTTC
NA	TRBV5-1	TRBJ1-5	15	NA	CASSLSSGRDQPQHF	TGCGCCAGCAGCTTGAGTTCAGGCCGAGATCAGCCCCAGCATTTT
TRBD2	TRBV4-2	TRBJ2-5	17	many	CASSQRGNSGAGETQYF	TGTGCCAGCAGCCAAAGGGGGAATAGCGGGGCTGGAGAGACCCAGTACTTC
NA	TRBV10-2	TRBJ1-1	15	many	CASHIGAGGGTEAFF	TGCGCCAGCCATATCGGGGCCGGTGGAGGCACTGAAGCTTTCTTT
NA	TRBV20-1	TRBJ2-5	13	many	CSAREMIQETQYF	TGCAGTGCTAGAGAGATGATCCAAGAGACCCAGTACTTC
NA	TRBV27	TRBJ1-2	15	many	CASSLSIGWNYGYTF	TGTGCCAGCAGTTTATCAATAGGGTGGAACTATGGCTACACCTTC